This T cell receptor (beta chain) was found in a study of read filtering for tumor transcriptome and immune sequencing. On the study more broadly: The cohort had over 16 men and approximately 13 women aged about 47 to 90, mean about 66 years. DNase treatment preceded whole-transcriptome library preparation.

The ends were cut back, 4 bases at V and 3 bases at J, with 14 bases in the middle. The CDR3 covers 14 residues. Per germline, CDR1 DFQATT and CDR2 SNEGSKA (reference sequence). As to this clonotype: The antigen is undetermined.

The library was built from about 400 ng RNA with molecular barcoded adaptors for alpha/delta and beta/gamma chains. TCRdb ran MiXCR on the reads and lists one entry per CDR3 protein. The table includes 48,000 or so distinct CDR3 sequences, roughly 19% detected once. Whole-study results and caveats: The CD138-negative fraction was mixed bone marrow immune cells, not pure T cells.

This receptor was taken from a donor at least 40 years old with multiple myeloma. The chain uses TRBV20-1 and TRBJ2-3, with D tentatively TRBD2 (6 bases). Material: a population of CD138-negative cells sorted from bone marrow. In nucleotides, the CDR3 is TGCAGTGCTAAGCTGGCGGGAAGGACAGATACGCAGTATTTT. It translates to CSAKLAGRTDTQYF.